This is a list of T cell receptor beta chains from one sample in a study of cytomegalovirus exposure and HLA in healthy donors. TCRdb's copy holds only in-frame clones and misses some; the assay was immunoSEQ multiplex PCR. The profile shows around 160,000 clones, just under 75% of them singletons. Sequences were obtained from PBMCs. These receptors originate from a woman younger than 35 in good health and CMV-seronegative. The CDR3 runs from the conserved cysteine through the conserved F or W. A D gene is named only where the DNA matches it firmly. Size tells how often a clone was seen (once, few, many) or the class of an expanded clone, and some rows leave it out.

j_gene: TRBJ1-2; abundance: -; v_gene: TRBV5-1; d_gene: TRBD1; CDR3aa: CTSSPLDRGGPRYGYTF; CDR3nt: TGCACCAGCAGCCCCCTGGACAGGGGAGGCCCTAGGTATGGCTACACCTTC
j_gene: TRBJ2-3; abundance: -; v_gene: TRBV7-9; d_gene: TRBD1; CDR3aa: CASSLGQGVDTQYF; CDR3nt: TGTGCCAGCAGCCTGGGACAGGGCGTAGATACGCAGTATTTT
j_gene: TRBJ1-2; abundance: -; v_gene: TRBV12-5; d_gene: -; CDR3aa: CASGWHRTGGYTF; CDR3nt: TGTGCTAGTGGTTGGCACAGGACGGGCGGCTACACCTTC
j_gene: TRBJ2-1; abundance: once; v_gene: TRBV5-1; d_gene: TRBD1; CDR3aa: CASSLGQGVNEQFF; CDR3nt: TGCGCCAGCAGCTTGGGGCAGGGGGTGAATGAGCAGTTCTTC
j_gene: TRBJ1-6; abundance: -; v_gene: TRBV28; d_gene: TRBD1; CDR3aa: CASIPGGGRNSPLHF; CDR3nt: TGTGCCAGCATCCCAGGAGGGGGCCGAAATTCACCCCTCCACTTT
j_gene: TRBJ2-3; abundance: -; v_gene: TRBV20-1; d_gene: -; CDR3aa: CSAKRENTQYF; CDR3nt: TGCAGTGCTAAGAGAGAGAATACGCAGTATTTT
j_gene: TRBJ1-2; abundance: -; v_gene: TRBV7-9; d_gene: -; CDR3aa: CASSLQGIYGYTF; CDR3nt: TGTGCCAGCAGCTTACAGGGGATCTATGGCTACACCTTC
j_gene: TRBJ2-7; abundance: -; v_gene: TRBV7-3; d_gene: TRBD1; CDR3aa: CASSLISLARTGGSYEQYF; CDR3nt: TGTGCCAGCAGCTTAATCTCCCTCGCGAGGACAGGCGGTTCGTACGAGCAGTACTTC
j_gene: TRBJ2-6; abundance: -; v_gene: TRBV4-1; d_gene: TRBD1; CDR3aa: CASSQPRQGPSSGANVLTF; CDR3nt: TGCGCCAGCAGCCAGCCTCGACAGGGCCCTAGCTCTGGGGCCAACGTCCTGACTTTC
j_gene: TRBJ1-5; abundance: -; v_gene: TRBV2; d_gene: -; CDR3aa: CASRADSLNQPQHF; CDR3nt: TGTGCCAGCAGGGCGGACAGCCTCAATCAGCCCCAGCATTTT
j_gene: TRBJ2-7; abundance: -; v_gene: TRBV27; d_gene: TRBD1; CDR3aa: CASSLRQGATFSYEQYF; CDR3nt: TGTGCCAGCAGTTTGAGACAGGGGGCCACATTCTCCTACGAGCAGTACTTC
j_gene: TRBJ1-6; abundance: -; v_gene: TRBV5-1; d_gene: -; CDR3aa: CASSLGAPGGNSPLHF; CDR3nt: TGCGCCAGCAGCTTGGGGGCCCCGGGAGGTAATTCACCCCTCCACTTT
j_gene: TRBJ1-1; abundance: few; v_gene: TRBV15; d_gene: -; CDR3aa: CATSRTGNTEAFF; CDR3nt: TGTGCCACCAGCAGGACAGGGAACACTGAAGCTTTCTTT
j_gene: TRBJ1-1; abundance: -; v_gene: TRBV6-1; d_gene: -; CDR3aa: CASRAGKGTEAFF; CDR3nt: TGTGCCAGCAGGGCAGGGAAAGGGACTGAAGCTTTCTTT
j_gene: TRBJ2-6; abundance: once; v_gene: TRBV6-6; d_gene: -; CDR3aa: CASSHFEGANVLTF; CDR3nt: TGTGCCAGCAGCCACTTCGAGGGGGCCAACGTCCTGACTTTC
j_gene: TRBJ1-5; abundance: -; v_gene: TRBV12-5; d_gene: -; CDR3aa: CASALDSSNQPQHF; CDR3nt: TGTGCTAGTGCCCTAGACAGTAGCAATCAGCCCCAGCATTTT
j_gene: TRBJ1-2; abundance: -; v_gene: TRBV5-8; d_gene: -; CDR3aa: CASSDLDRGFYGYTF; CDR3nt: TGTGCCAGCAGCGACCTGGATAGGGGGTTCTATGGCTACACCTTC
j_gene: TRBJ2-2; abundance: -; v_gene: TRBV2; d_gene: -; CDR3aa: CASSELGAGDTGELFF; CDR3nt: TGTGCCAGCAGTGAATTAGGGGCAGGGGACACCGGGGAGCTGTTTTTT
j_gene: TRBJ2-5; abundance: -; v_gene: TRBV7-2; d_gene: TRBD2; CDR3aa: CASNRGGALETQYF; CDR3nt: TGTGCCAGCAACCGGGGGGGGGCGTTGGAGACCCAGTACTTC
j_gene: TRBJ2-5; abundance: -; v_gene: TRBV20-1; d_gene: -; CDR3aa: CSAPRLWTQYF; CDR3nt: TGCAGTGCTCCCCGGTTGTGGACCCAGTACTTC
j_gene: TRBJ1-4; abundance: -; v_gene: TRBV29-1; d_gene: -; CDR3aa: CSVCDPDGSEKLFF; CDR3nt: TGCAGCGTATGCGACCCAGATGGGAGTGAAAAACTGTTTTTT
j_gene: TRBJ2-6; abundance: -; v_gene: TRBV28; d_gene: -; CDR3aa: CASSFSSSLLMGANVPTF; CDR3nt: TGTGCCAGCAGTTTTAGTTCCAGCCTACTTATGGGGGCCAACGTCCCGACTTTC
j_gene: TRBJ1-1; abundance: -; v_gene: TRBV27; d_gene: TRBD1; CDR3aa: CASRRTGAFNTEAFF; CDR3nt: TGTGCCAGCAGAAGGACAGGGGCCTTTAACACTGAAGCTTTCTTT
j_gene: TRBJ2-1; abundance: -; v_gene: TRBV6-1; d_gene: TRBD1; CDR3aa: CASTPGQGAGNEQFF; CDR3nt: TGTGCCAGCACCCCGGGACAGGGGGCGGGGAATGAGCAGTTCTTC
j_gene: TRBJ2-5; abundance: -; v_gene: TRBV7-3; d_gene: TRBD1; CDR3aa: CASSLGGTGETQYF; CDR3nt: TGTGCCAGCAGCTTAGGCGGGACAGGAGAGACCCAGTACTTC
j_gene: TRBJ2-6; abundance: -; v_gene: TRBV7-9; d_gene: -; CDR3aa: CASSPGSSGANVLTF; CDR3nt: TGTGCCAGCAGCCCCGGGAGCTCTGGGGCCAACGTCCTGACTTTC
j_gene: TRBJ2-5; abundance: -; v_gene: TRBV5-1; d_gene: -; CDR3aa: CASSVSGGSATQYF; CDR3nt: TGCGCCAGCAGCGTTAGCGGAGGGAGCGCGACCCAGTACTTC
j_gene: TRBJ2-1; abundance: -; v_gene: TRBV30; d_gene: TRBD2; CDR3aa: CAVRTSGRLRGDEQFF; CDR3nt: TGTGCCGTTCGGACTAGCGGGAGGCTCCGGGGTGATGAGCAGTTCTTC
j_gene: TRBJ2-7; abundance: -; v_gene: TRBV7-9; d_gene: -; CDR3aa: CASSQGGGSYEQYF; CDR3nt: TGTGCCAGCAGCCAGGGGGGCGGCTCCTACGAGCAGTACTTC
j_gene: TRBJ1-1; abundance: few; v_gene: TRBV14; d_gene: -; CDR3aa: CASSRHFFGGAFF; CDR3nt: TGTGCCAGCAGCCGACACTTTTTTGGTGGAGCTTTCTTT
j_gene: TRBJ1-2; abundance: -; v_gene: TRBV5-1; d_gene: -; CDR3aa: CASSLLWGACCGYTF; CDR3nt: TGCGCCAGCAGCTTGCTCTGGGGCGCATGTTGTGGCTACACCTTC
j_gene: TRBJ1-6; abundance: -; v_gene: TRBV27; d_gene: -; CDR3aa: CASSSGQSYNSPLHF; CDR3nt: TGTGCCAGCAGTTCGGGACAATCCTATAATTCACCCCTCCACTTT
j_gene: TRBJ1-3; abundance: -; v_gene: TRBV7-9; d_gene: -; CDR3aa: CSSSQGPGDNLGATIYF; CDR3nt: TGTTCCAGCAGTCAAGGGCCAGGGGACAACCTGGGAGCCACCATATATTTT
j_gene: TRBJ2-3; abundance: -; v_gene: TRBV5-4; d_gene: TRBD2; CDR3aa: CASSPWLGGVTDTQYF; CDR3nt: TGTGCCAGCAGCCCGTGGCTGGGAGGGGTCACAGATACGCAGTATTTT
j_gene: TRBJ1-2; abundance: -; v_gene: TRBV25-1; d_gene: -; CDR3aa: CASSEEQNYGYTF; CDR3nt: TGTGCCAGCAGTGAAGAACAGAACTATGGCTACACCTTC
j_gene: TRBJ1-3; abundance: -; v_gene: TRBV4-3; d_gene: -; CDR3aa: CASSQDSGTGNTIYF; CDR3nt: TGCGCCAGCAGCCAAGATTCAGGGACTGGAAACACCATATATTTT
j_gene: TRBJ2-3; abundance: few; v_gene: TRBV28; d_gene: -; CDR3aa: CASSPHSGGRDTQYF; CDR3nt: TGTGCCAGCAGCCCTCATTCGGGGGGCCGGGATACGCAGTATTTT
j_gene: TRBJ2-1; abundance: -; v_gene: TRBV7-6; d_gene: TRBD1; CDR3aa: CASSQGERGDEQFF; CDR3nt: TGTGCCAGCAGCCAGGGGGAGAGGGGCGATGAGCAGTTCTTC
j_gene: TRBJ2-7; abundance: -; v_gene: TRBV2; d_gene: TRBD2; CDR3aa: CASSELPWVLAGLYEQYF; CDR3nt: TGTGCCAGCAGTGAACTCCCTTGGGTCCTAGCGGGCCTCTACGAGCAGTACTTC
j_gene: TRBJ1-2; abundance: -; v_gene: TRBV7-2; d_gene: TRBD1; CDR3aa: CASSQGQGGYTF; CDR3nt: TGTGCCAGCAGCCAGGGACAGGGTGGCTACACCTTC
j_gene: TRBJ1-5; abundance: -; v_gene: TRBV28; d_gene: TRBD1; CDR3aa: CASSLPRTGRNQPQHF; CDR3nt: TGTGCCAGCAGTTTACCCCGGACAGGGCGAAATCAGCCCCAGCATTTT
j_gene: TRBJ1-1; abundance: -; v_gene: TRBV11-2; d_gene: -; CDR3aa: CASSLGGGHPEAFF; CDR3nt: TGTGCCAGCAGCTTAGGCGGGGGTCACCCTGAAGCTTTCTTT
j_gene: TRBJ2-3; abundance: -; v_gene: TRBV7-2; d_gene: TRBD2; CDR3aa: CASSLFLAGTDTQYF; CDR3nt: TGTGCCAGCAGCTTATTTCTAGCGGGGACAGATACGCAGTATTTT
j_gene: TRBJ2-3; abundance: -; v_gene: TRBV6-5; d_gene: TRBD2; CDR3aa: CASSPGLAGADTQYF; CDR3nt: TGTGCCAGCAGCCCGGGACTAGCGGGGGCAGATACGCAGTATTTT
j_gene: TRBJ1-3; abundance: -; v_gene: TRBV5-6; d_gene: -; CDR3aa: CASSFGTRPGNTIYF; CDR3nt: TGTGCCAGCAGCTTCGGGACTCGCCCTGGAAACACCATATATTTT